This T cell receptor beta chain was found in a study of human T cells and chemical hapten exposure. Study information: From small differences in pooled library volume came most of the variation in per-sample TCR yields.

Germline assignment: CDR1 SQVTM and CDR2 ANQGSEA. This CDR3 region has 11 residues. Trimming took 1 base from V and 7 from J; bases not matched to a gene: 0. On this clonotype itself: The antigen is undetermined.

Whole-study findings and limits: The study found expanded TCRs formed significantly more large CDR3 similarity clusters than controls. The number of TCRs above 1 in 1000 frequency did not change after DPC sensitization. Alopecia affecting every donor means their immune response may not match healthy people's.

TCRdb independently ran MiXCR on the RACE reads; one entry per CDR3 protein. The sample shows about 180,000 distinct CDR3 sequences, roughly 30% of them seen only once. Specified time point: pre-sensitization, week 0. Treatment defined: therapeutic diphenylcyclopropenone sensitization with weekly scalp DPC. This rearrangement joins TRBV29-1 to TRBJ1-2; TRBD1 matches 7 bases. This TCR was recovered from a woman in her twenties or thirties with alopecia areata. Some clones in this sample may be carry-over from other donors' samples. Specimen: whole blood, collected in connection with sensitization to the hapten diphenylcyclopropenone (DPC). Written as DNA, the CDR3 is TGCAGCGTTGAAGGACAGGGTGGCTACACCTTC. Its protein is CSVEGQGGYTF.